The next 20 T cell receptor beta chains were all read from a single sample in a study of cytomegalovirus exposure and HLA in healthy donors. Generated by immunoSEQ multiplex PCR, the TCRdb table keeps only in-frame clones and is missing some. The table records around 80,000 clones, 95% to 97% of them present only once. Sample: PBMCs. Source of these receptors: a woman aged 18-30 years in good health and CMV-seronegative.

The CDR3 sequence is CASSLGTGGAALTNTEAFF. In DNA, the CDR3 is TGTGCCAGCAGCTTAGGGACAGGGGGGGCCGCTCTCACGAACACTGAAGCTTTCTTT. The chain joins TRBV7-9 to TRBJ1-1; TRBD1 aligns across 10 bases. V dropped 1 base and J dropped 1; count of bases not matched to a gene: 12. The CDR3 consists of 19 residues. The germline V gene encodes CDR1 SEHNR and CDR2 FQNEAQ (reference sequence). Combining the CDR3 with reference TRBV7-9 and TRBJ1-1 gives the whole variable domain DTGVSQNPRHKITKRGQNVTFRCDPISEHNRLYWYRQTLGQGPEFLTYFQNEAQLEKSRLLSDRFSAERPKGSFSTLEIQRTEQGDSAMYLCASSLGTGGAALTNTEAFFGQGTRLTVV.

The chain is built from TRBV28 and TRBJ2-7; TRBD1 matches 7 bases. Germline CDR1 reads MDHEN; CDR2 reads SYDVKM. The CDR3 runs to 13 residues. Trimming at V came to 4 bases and at J to 3 bases, leaving 3 bases not matched to a gene. CDR3 loop: CASSYRGVYEQYF. The CDR3 region has the DNA TGTGCCAGCAGTTACAGGGGTGTCTACGAGCAGTACTTC.

The chain couples TRBV5-4 to TRBJ1-2; D remains ambiguous. The V gene's germline CDR1 is SGHNT and CDR2 YYREEE (reference sequence). The CDR3 covers 12 residues. Trimming left V 4 bases short and J 3 bases short, with 7 bases between. CDR3 region: CASSLRDYGYTF. In DNA, the CDR3 is TGTGCCAGCAGCCTCCGGGACTATGGCTACACCTTC.

The rearrangement joins TRBV10-3 to TRBJ1-4; a weak D match, TRBD1 (5 bases). CDR1 is ENHRY, CDR2 SYGVKD, per germline. The germline V and J ends were trimmed by 0 bases and 7 bases, with 15 bases remaining between them. The CDR3 loop spans 16 amino acids. CDR3 region: CAISESPEGLTEKLFF. The CDR3 region has the DNA TGTGCCATCAGTGAGTCGCCCGAGGGACTGACTGAAAAACTGTTTTTT.

This clone was picked up one time. The genes are TRBV28 and TRBJ2-7; TRBD2 is a possible D gene (6 bases). Germline values: CDR1 MDHEN, CDR2 SYDVKM. This CDR3 is 16 amino acids long. With 1 base removed from V and 5 bases from J, the gap between germline ends came to 18 bases. Here the CDR3 reads CASSLYRGKISDEQYF. Written as DNA, the CDR3 is TGTGCCAGCAGTTTATATCGCGGGAAAATTTCGGACGAGCAGTACTTC.

This rearrangement joins TRBV9 to TRBJ2-1; TRBD1 might be the D (8 bases). Per germline, CDR1 SGDLS and CDR2 YYNGEE. V lost 4 bases and J 0 bases, leaving 14 bases between the germline ends. The CDR3 loop spans 16 amino acids. In DNA form, the CDR3 reads TGTGCCAGCAGCAGCACAGGGGGGGGCTCCTACAATGAGCAGTTCTTC. Residues: CASSSTGGGSYNEQFF. The full variable domain, rest sourced from reference TRBV9 and TRBJ2-1, is DSGVTQTPKHLITATGQRVTLRCSPRSGDLSVYWYQQSLDQGLQFLIQYYNGEERAKGNILERFSAQQFPDLHSELNLSSLELGDSALYFCASSSTGGGSYNEQFFGPGTRLTVL.

The gene calls are TRBV27 and TRBJ2-2; possibly TRBD2 for D (6 bases). V shed 5 bases and J shed 0 bases, with 10 bases lying between them. Germline V CDR1 and CDR2: MNHEY, SMNVEV (reference sequence). The CDR3 has 15 residues. The CDR3 DNA follows: TGTGCCAGCAGTCCCAGACTAGCGAACACCGGGGAGCTGTTTTTT. Translated, it gives CASSPRLANTGELFF.

This clone was observed once. The rearrangement joins TRBV15 to TRBJ1-5, with D perhaps matching TRBD1 (6 bases). V was shortened by 6 bases and J by 7 bases, with 22 bases between the two germline ends. Germline V gene lookup returns CDR1 LNHNV and CDR2 YYDKDF (reference sequence). CDR3 size: 16 residues. The CDR3 loop is CATRERAGEGNQPQHF. For the CDR3, the DNA is TGTGCCACCAGAGAAAGGGCAGGGGAGGGTAACCAGCCCCAGCATTTT.

The rearrangement uses TRBV15 and TRBJ2-4, with 7 bases identical to TRBD2. Germline V lookup: CDR1 LNHNV, CDR2 YYDKDF (reference sequence). The ends lost 5 bases at V and 9 bases at J; junction bases unmatched: 16. The CDR3 has 16 amino acids. The CDR3 bases are TGTGCCACCAGCGGAATGGGGGGGGGATCATCGGTCATTCAGTACTTC. Residues: CATSGMGGGSSVIQYF.

The chain employs TRBV7-6 and TRBJ2-1, with D perhaps TRBD2 (6 bases). The CDR3 contains 18 residues. V lost 1 base to trimming and J lost 1 base, with 17 bases between them. Germline CDR1 reads SGHVS; CDR2 reads FNYEAQ. CDR3 sequence: CASSLGEASVLSYNEQFF. The CDR3 nucleotides read TGTGCCAGCAGCTTAGGTGAAGCTAGCGTCTTATCCTACAATGAGCAGTTCTTC. The full variable domain, its missing parts supplied by reference TRBV7-6 and TRBJ2-1, is GAGVSQSPRYKVTKRGQDVALRCDPISGHVSLYWYRQALGQGPEFLTYFNYEAQQDKSGLPNDRFSAERPEGSISTLTIQRTEQRDSAMYRCASSLGEASVLSYNEQFFGPGTRLTVL.

This clone was found once. The V call is TRBV28, the J call TRBJ2-7; no clear D. CDR1 is MDHEN, CDR2 SYDVKM, per germline. V shed 1 base and J shed 3 bases, with 10 bases lying between them. The CDR3 is 14 residues long. CDR3 loop: CASSLYWLSYEQYF. The CDR3 DNA reads as TGTGCCAGCAGTTTATATTGGTTGAGCTACGAGCAGTACTTC.

The chain is built from TRBV6-5 and TRBJ1-5; possibly TRBD1 for D (5 bases). CDR3 length equals 13 residues. V lost 7 bases, J lost 2 bases, and 9 bases lay in between. Germline V CDR1 and CDR2: MNHEY, SVGAGI. This chain's CDR3 is CASTRDGNQPQHF. The CDR3, as DNA: TGTGCCAGCACCAGGGATGGCAATCAGCCCCAGCATTTT.

V gene TRBV5-1 combines with J gene TRBJ1-1, with 7 bases matching TRBD1. CDR1 and CDR2 (germline): SGHRS, YFSETQ. The length of the CDR3 is 16 residues. With V trimmed by 3 bases and J by 6 bases, 14 bases remained unmatched. This chain's CDR3 is CASSSPGTALKAEAFF. CDR3 coding DNA: TGCGCCAGCAGCTCCCCCGGGACAGCATTAAAGGCTGAAGCTTTCTTT.

This chain joins TRBV4-1 and TRBJ1-2; the D is unclear. Trimming pared 1 base from V and 2 bases from J, leaving 11 bases between. Germline CDR1 is MGHRA and CDR2 is YSYEKL. The CDR3 extends over 15 amino acids. CDR3 coding DNA: TGCGCCAGCAGCCAAGGAGAGAGTCCAAACTATGGCTACACCTTC. This encodes CASSQGESPNYGYTF.

This clone showed up just once. The chain recombines TRBV9 with TRBJ2-3; 7 nucleotides agree with TRBD1. V was pared by 4 bases and J by 2 bases, with 13 bases of the junction left unmatched. The CDR3 consists of 17 residues. Germline CDR1 reads SGDLS; CDR2 reads YYNGEE. Here the CDR3 reads CASSPKGQLHLTDTQYF. The CDR3 region has the DNA TGTGCCAGCAGCCCAAAGGGACAGCTACATCTCACAGATACGCAGTATTTT.

The chain has TRBV6-1 and TRBJ2-7; 9 bases are shared with TRBD2. The length of the CDR3 is 12 residues. Losses at the gene ends were 10 bases for V and 4 bases for J; bases not matched to a gene: 5. Germline lookup yields CDR1 MNHNS and CDR2 SASEGT. The CDR3 loop reads CATPGLAYEQYF. In nucleotides, the CDR3 is TGTGCCACCCCGGGACTAGCTTACGAGCAGTACTTC.

The chain uses TRBV25-1 and TRBJ1-4; 8 bases agree with TRBD1. Per the germline V gene, CDR1 is MGHDK and CDR2 is SYGVNS. V lost 4 bases and J lost 8; bases outside the gene matches: 6. This CDR3 is built from 14 residues. CDR3 protein: CASSVNRGNEKLFF. DNA for the CDR3: TGTGCCAGCAGTGTTAACAGGGGGAACGAAAAACTGTTTTTT. The full variable domain, rest sourced from reference TRBV25-1 and TRBJ1-4, is EADIYQTPRYLVIGTGKKITLECSQTMGHDKMYWYQQDPGMELHLIHYSYGVNSTEKGDLSSESTVSRIRTEHFPLTLESARPSHTSQYLCASSVNRGNEKLFFGSGTQLSVL.

This clone was recorded a few times. The chain carries TRBV5-8 and TRBJ2-1, with 12 bases identical to TRBD2. Trimming removed 8 bases from V and 15 bases from J; junction bases left unmatched: 12. Germline-derived CDR1 and CDR2 are SGHTS and YDEGEE. The CDR3 sequence is 13 residues long. CDR3 DNA: TGTGCCAGGCGACTAGCGGGAGATGTTGGGGGGTTCTTC. Translated: CARRLAGDVGGFF.

This chain connects TRBV28 to TRBJ1-4; D is possibly TRBD1 (6 bases). The CDR3 runs to 15 residues. The ends were cut back, 6 bases at V and 4 bases at J, with 15 bases in the middle. Germline assignment: CDR1 MDHEN and CDR2 SYDVKM. CDR3 sequence (DNA): TGTGCCAGCAGACCGTTCAGGGGCGGTAATGAAAAACTGTTTTTT. This translates into CASRPFRGGNEKLFF.

CDR3 coding DNA: TGTGCCAGCAGCCCGAGCGGGAGCTACGAGCAGTACTTC. It codes for CASSPSGSYEQYF. V is TRBV6-5 and J is TRBJ2-7, with 8 bases aligning to TRBD2. CDR1 MNHEY and CDR2 SVGAGI come from the germline V gene. CDR3 length equals 13 residues. V trimming: 6 bases; J trimming: 3 bases; junction bases outside the gene matches: 4.